These 20 T cell receptor beta chains originate from one sample sequenced in a study of blood T cell repertoires in COVID-19. Repertoires were generated with immunoSEQ multiplex PCR, while TCRdb's copy carries only in-frame clones and drops some. Among approximately 220,000 clones listed, about four fifths were seen once. The sequencing input was peripheral blood. The receptors were sampled from a middle-aged woman with active or convalescent COVID-19.

The V gene is TRBV7-3, the J gene TRBJ2-2; D ambiguous. CDR1 and CDR2 (germline): SGHTA, FQGTGA. This CDR3 is built from 14 residues. The V end lost 6 bases, the J end lost 5 bases, and 13 bases lay between the germline ends. The CDR3 DNA sequence: TGTGCCAGCAGTTTTGCCTCCCGGACCGGGGAGCTGTTTTTT. Amino acids: CASSFASRTGELFF.

The V call is TRBV6-2 or TRBV6-3, the J call TRBJ2-4; no clear D gene. The CDR3 sequence is 15 residues long. V dropped 2 bases and J dropped 2 bases, with 10 bases sitting between them. CDR1 is MNHEY and CDR2 is SVGEGT in the germline V gene. The CDR3 spells CASSYAALSKNIQYF. The CDR3 region has the DNA TGTGCCAGCAGTTACGCAGCGTTATCCAAAAACATTCAGTACTTC.

This clone was counted only a few times. The chain recombines TRBV18 with TRBJ1-1; D may be TRBD1 (5 bases). CDR1 KGHSH and CDR2 LQKENI come from the germline V gene. Trimming shortened V by 3 bases and J by 1 base, and 12 bases separated the two germline ends. The CDR3 covers 15 residues. The CDR3 coding sequence is TGTGCCAGCTCACCTCTAGGGGCAGGGAACACTGAAGCTTTCTTT. Residues: CASSPLGAGNTEAFF.

This clone was found once. The chain is built from TRBV6-5 and TRBJ1-2, with TRBD1 as a possible D gene (6 bases). The V gene's germline CDR1 is MNHEY and CDR2 SVGAGI. The CDR3 sequence is 13 residues long. V lost 2 bases and J 6 bases, leaving 10 bases between the germline ends. In nucleotides, the CDR3 is TGTGCCAGCAGTTACCGAACAGGGAATGGCTACACCTTC. Its translation is CASSYRTGNGYTF.

The rearrangement links TRBV11-2 to TRBJ1-2; TRBD1 might be the D (6 bases). CDR3 length: 14 amino acids. CDR1 is SGHAT, CDR2 FQNNGV, per germline. The ends were cut back, 1 base at V and 5 bases at J, with 11 bases in the middle. CDR3 bases: TGTGCCAGCAGCTTAGGAAACAGGGCATATGGCTACACCTTC. Protein: CASSLGNRAYGYTF.

This chain joins TRBV4-2 and TRBJ1-3; D is possibly TRBD1 (6 bases). CDR3 size: 15 residues. Trimming took off 1 base at V and 4 bases at J, with 11 bases between the two ends. The V gene's germline CDR1 is LGHNA and CDR2 YNFKEQ. The DNA of the CDR3 is TGTGCCAGCAGCCAAGTCACACAGGGCGGAAACACCATATATTTT. Its protein product is CASSQVTQGGNTIYF.

The chain carries TRBV19 and TRBJ1-5; unclear D gene. Per the germline V gene, CDR1 is LNHDA and CDR2 is SQIVND (reference sequence). The V end was cut by 4 bases, the J end by 5 bases, with 18 bases between. The CDR3 extends over 16 amino acids. CDR3: CASSKSEGQAHQPQHF. The CDR3 DNA sequence: TGTGCCAGTAGTAAAAGCGAGGGCCAGGCACATCAGCCCCAGCATTTT.

This clone showed up just a few times. The V call is TRBV13, the J call TRBJ1-3; 7 nucleotides match TRBD1. The germline CDR1 and CDR2 sequences are PRHDT and FYEKMQ (reference sequence). CDR3 length: 17 amino acids. J lost 4 bases, V lost 4 bases, and 13 bases had no gene match. The CDR3: CASSWSLQGTPGNTIYF. In nucleotides, the CDR3 is TGTGCCAGCAGCTGGAGCCTACAGGGGACCCCAGGAAACACCATATATTTT.

The J gene is TRBJ2-3, the V gene TRBV5-1; D ambiguous. V was shortened by 4 bases and J by 6 bases, with 12 bases between the two germline ends. CDR3 size: 13 residues. Looked up from germline, CDR1 is SGHRS and CDR2 is YFSETQ. The CDR3, as DNA: TGCGCCAGCAGCCCCTCGCGGCAGGATACGCAGTATTTT. Residues: CASSPSRQDTQYF.

This chain joins TRBV4-3 and TRBJ1-2, with TRBD1 matching over 8 bases. This CDR3 comprises 15 residues. The germline CDR1 and CDR2 sequences are LGHNA and YSLEER. V lost 4 bases, J lost 4 bases, and 8 bases stayed unmatched. CDR3: CASSPGTGHAYGYTF. The CDR3, as DNA: TGCGCCAGCAGCCCTGGGACAGGCCATGCCTATGGCTACACCTTC.

The chain recombines TRBV9 with TRBJ1-5; D not certain. CDR1 and CDR2 from the germline V gene are SGDLS and YYNGEE. The CDR3 loop spans 14 amino acids. V shed 4 bases and J shed 16 bases, with 24 bases lying between them. The CDR3 loop is CASSPGGSSRFLHF. The CDR3 DNA reads as TGTGCCAGCAGCCCAGGAGGATCTTCCAGGTTTCTACATTTT. The entire variable domain, with the rest obtained from reference TRBV9 and TRBJ1-5, is as follows: DSGVTQTPKHLITATGQRVTLRCSPRSGDLSVYWYQQSLDQGLQFLIQYYNGEERAKGNILERFSAQQFPDLHSELNLSSLELGDSALYFCASSPGGSSRFLHFGDGTRLSIL.

V and J are TRBV10-3 and TRBJ1-2; a weak D match, TRBD1 (5 bases). V lost 7 bases and J lost 6, with 15 bases in between. The CDR3 sequence is 13 residues long. Germline V gives CDR1 ENHRY, CDR2 SYGVKD. The CDR3 DNA sequence: TGTGCCATCAACCAGGGTTTAAGGGATGGCTACACCTTC. This sequence encodes CAINQGLRDGYTF.

This clone was seen just once. The chain combines TRBV7-2 with TRBJ1-6, with D possibly being TRBD1 (5 bases). There are 12 residues in the CDR3. Trimming stripped 5 bases from V and 8 bases from J, with 7 bases between. CDR1 and CDR2 from the germline V gene are SGHTA and FQGNSA. Written as DNA, the CDR3 is TGTGCCAGCAGCCGACAGTATTCACCCCTCCACTTT. It codes for CASSRQYSPLHF.

This clone was recorded only once. This rearrangement joins TRBV19 to TRBJ1-1; D is undetermined. V gave up 3 bases and J gave up 0 bases, with 11 bases separating them. Germline V lookup: CDR1 LNHDA, CDR2 SQIVND (reference sequence). The CDR3 contains 15 residues. The CDR3 coding sequence is TGTGCCAGTAGTATGCTGGGAGAATTGAACACTGAAGCTTTCTTT. Encoded protein: CASSMLGELNTEAFF. Supplemented by reference TRBV19 and TRBJ1-1, the full variable domain reads DGGITQSPKYLFRKEGQNVTLSCEQNLNHDAMYWYRQDPGQGLRLIYYSQIVNDFQKGDIAEGYSVSREKKESFPLTVTSAQKNPTAFYLCASSMLGELNTEAFFGQGTRLTVV.

The sample holds a few counts of this clone. The genes are TRBV4-1 and TRBJ2-1; 7 nucleotides agree with TRBD1. This CDR3 has 17 residues. V lost 2 bases to trimming and J lost 6 bases; unmatched junction nucleotides: 13. Germline values: CDR1 MGHRA, CDR2 YSYEKL. In nucleotides, the CDR3 is TGCGCCAGCAGCCAAAAGGCCCTGGGACAGACTTTCAATGAGCAGTTCTTC. Residues: CASSQKALGQTFNEQFF.

The V and J genes are TRBV11-3 and TRBJ2-3, with TRBD2 matching 10 bases. Unmatched junction bases numbered 5, after V lost 8 bases and J lost 6 bases. The germline CDR1 and CDR2 sequences are SGHNT and YENEEA. The CDR3 is made up of 13 amino acids. The CDR3 sequence: CASLSSGGDTQYF. For the CDR3, the DNA is TGTGCCAGCCTTAGTAGCGGGGGGGATACGCAGTATTTT.

The V and J genes are TRBV6-2 or TRBV6-3 and TRBJ2-7; possible D gene TRBD2, 5 bases. This CDR3 has 16 residues. V was cut by 6 bases and J by 6 bases, with 24 bases left in between. Germline CDR1 and CDR2: MNHEY and SVGEGT. The chain's CDR3 is CASSRLGGLALREQYF. CDR3 coding DNA: TGTGCCAGCAGCCGATTAGGTGGGCTAGCTCTACGCGAGCAGTACTTC.

This chain joins TRBV11-2 and TRBJ2-1; 10 bases are shared with TRBD2. The CDR3 is 17 amino acids. The germline V gene encodes CDR1 SGHAT and CDR2 FQNNGV. J gave up 4 bases and V 5 bases, and 11 bases lay outside the gene matches. CDR3 sequence (DNA): TGTGCCAGCAGCCCGAAAGCGGGAGGGCCGTCTTACAATGAGCAGTTCTTC. Protein sequence: CASSPKAGGPSYNEQFF.

The J gene is TRBJ2-2, the V gene TRBV6-1; the D gene is possibly TRBD1 (6 bases). CDR1 and CDR2 (germline): MNHNS, SASEGT. The CDR3 totals 16 residues. Trimming took 2 bases from V and 6 from J, leaving 16 bases between them. Written as DNA, the CDR3 is TGTGCCAGCAGTGAACAAACCGGGACACTTTCCGGGGAGCTGTTTTTT. It yields the protein CASSEQTGTLSGELFF.

The V call is TRBV7-2, the J call TRBJ2-5; the match to TRBD2 covers 9 bases. The CDR3 loop spans 14 amino acids. CDR1 is SGHTA, CDR2 FQGNSA, per germline. V shed 6 bases and J 4 bases; nucleotides not matched to a gene: 6. CDR3 sequence reads: CASRQRGAGETQYF. The CDR3, as DNA: TGTGCCAGCAGACAGCGGGGGGCGGGAGAGACCCAGTACTTC.